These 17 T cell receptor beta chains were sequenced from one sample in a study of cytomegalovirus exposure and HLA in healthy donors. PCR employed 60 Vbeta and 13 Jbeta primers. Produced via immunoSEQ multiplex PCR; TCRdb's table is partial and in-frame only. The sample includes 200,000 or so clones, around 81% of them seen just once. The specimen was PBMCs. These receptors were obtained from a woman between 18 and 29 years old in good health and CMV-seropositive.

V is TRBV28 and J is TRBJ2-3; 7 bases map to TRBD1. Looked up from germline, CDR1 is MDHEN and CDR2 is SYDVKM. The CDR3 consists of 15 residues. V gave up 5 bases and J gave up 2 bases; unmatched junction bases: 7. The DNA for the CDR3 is TGTGCCAGCAGTACGGACAGGTTGTACACAGATACGCAGTATTTT. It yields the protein CASSTDRLYTDTQYF.

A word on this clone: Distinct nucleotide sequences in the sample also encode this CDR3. The CDR3 loop is CASSPRGNTGELFF. DNA of the CDR3: TGTGCCAGCTCACCTCGGGGGAACACCGGGGAGCTGTTTTTT. The rearrangement links TRBV18 to TRBJ2-2, with D perhaps TRBD2 (5 bases). The length of the CDR3 is 14 residues. The V end was cut by 3 bases, the J end by 1 base, with 6 bases between. Germline V gene data show CDR1 as KGHSH and CDR2 as LQKENI.

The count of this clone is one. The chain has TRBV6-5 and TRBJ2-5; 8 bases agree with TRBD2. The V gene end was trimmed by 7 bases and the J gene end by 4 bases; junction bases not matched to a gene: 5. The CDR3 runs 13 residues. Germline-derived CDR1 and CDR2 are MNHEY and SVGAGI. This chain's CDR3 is CASKGGGRETQYF. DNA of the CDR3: TGTGCCAGCAAAGGCGGGGGGAGAGAGACCCAGTACTTC.

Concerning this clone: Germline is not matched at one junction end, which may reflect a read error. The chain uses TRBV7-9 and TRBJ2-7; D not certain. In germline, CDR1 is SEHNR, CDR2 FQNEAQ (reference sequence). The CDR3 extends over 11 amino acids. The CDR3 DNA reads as TGTTCCAGCAGCTTATTCGACGAGCAGTACTTC. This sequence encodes CSSSLFDEQYF.

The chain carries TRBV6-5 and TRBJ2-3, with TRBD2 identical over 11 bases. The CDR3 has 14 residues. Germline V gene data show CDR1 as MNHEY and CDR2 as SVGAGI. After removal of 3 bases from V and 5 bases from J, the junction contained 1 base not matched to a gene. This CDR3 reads CASSYSGGGDTQYF. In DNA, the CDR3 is TGTGCCAGCAGTTATAGCGGGGGGGGAGATACGCAGTATTTT.

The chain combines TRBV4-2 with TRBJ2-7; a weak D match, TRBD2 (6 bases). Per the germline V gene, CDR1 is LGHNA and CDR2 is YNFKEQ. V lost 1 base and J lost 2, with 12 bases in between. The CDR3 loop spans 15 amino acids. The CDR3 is CASSQVTAGTYEQYF. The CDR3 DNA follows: TGTGCCAGCAGCCAAGTTACGGCGGGAACCTACGAGCAGTACTTC.

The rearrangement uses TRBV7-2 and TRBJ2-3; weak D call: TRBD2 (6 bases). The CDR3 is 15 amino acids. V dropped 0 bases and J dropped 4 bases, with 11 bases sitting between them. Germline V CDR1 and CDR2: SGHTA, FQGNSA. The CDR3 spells CASSLAFGGADTQYF. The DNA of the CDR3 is TGTGCCAGCAGCTTAGCGTTCGGGGGAGCAGATACGCAGTATTTT.

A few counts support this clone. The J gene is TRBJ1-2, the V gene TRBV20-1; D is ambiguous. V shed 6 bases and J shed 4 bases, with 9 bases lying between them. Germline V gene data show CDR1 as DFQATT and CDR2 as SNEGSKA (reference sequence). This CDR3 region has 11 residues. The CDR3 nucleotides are TGCAGTGCCTTTCAGTTCTATGGCTACACCTTC. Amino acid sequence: CSAFQFYGYTF.

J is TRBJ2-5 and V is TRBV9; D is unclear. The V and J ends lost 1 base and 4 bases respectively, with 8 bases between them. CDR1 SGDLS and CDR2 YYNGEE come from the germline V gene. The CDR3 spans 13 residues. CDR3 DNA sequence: TGTGCCAGCAGCGTACAGGTCGGAGAGACCCAGTACTTC. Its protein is CASSVQVGETQYF.

The CDR3 nucleotides are TGTGCCAGCAGTGCACACAAGACGGGGGCCTACGAGCAGTACTTC. It encodes CASSAHKTGAYEQYF. The V gene is TRBV6-1, the J gene TRBJ2-7; TRBD2 is a possible D gene (6 bases). CDR1 and CDR2 from the germline V gene are MNHNS and SASEGT. V was clipped by 4 bases and J by 2 bases, with 15 bases between them. The CDR3 consists of 15 residues.

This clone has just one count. As DNA, the CDR3 is TGTGCCAGCAGCTATCTAGCGGGGGGGCCGTATACGCAGTATTTT. Protein: CASSYLAGGPYTQYF. The chain carries TRBV5-4 and TRBJ2-3; TRBD2 matches at 12 bases. The V gene's germline CDR1 is SGHNT and CDR2 YYREEE (reference sequence). The junction had 6 bases not matched to a gene; V was cut back by 3 bases and J by 7 bases. The CDR3 covers 15 residues. Filled out from reference TRBV5-4 and TRBJ2-3, the complete variable domain reads ETGVTQSPTHLIKTRGQQVTLRCSSQSGHNTVSWYQQALGQGPQFIFQYYREEENGRGNFPPRFSGLQFPNYSSELNVNALELDDSALYLCASSYLAGGPYTQYFGPGTRLTVL.

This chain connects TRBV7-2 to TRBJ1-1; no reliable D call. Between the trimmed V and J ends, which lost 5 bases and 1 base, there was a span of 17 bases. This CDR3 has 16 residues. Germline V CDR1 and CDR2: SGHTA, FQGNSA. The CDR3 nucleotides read TGTGCCAGCAGCCTATACAGAGGGCCCCAGAACACTGAAGCTTTCTTT. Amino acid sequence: CASSLYRGPQNTEAFF.

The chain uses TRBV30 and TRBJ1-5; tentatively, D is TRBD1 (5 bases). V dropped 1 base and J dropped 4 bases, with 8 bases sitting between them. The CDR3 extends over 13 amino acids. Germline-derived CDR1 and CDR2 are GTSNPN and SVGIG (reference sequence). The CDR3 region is CAWSGGGNQPQHF. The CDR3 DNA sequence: TGTGCCTGGAGTGGGGGGGGGAATCAGCCCCAGCATTTT.

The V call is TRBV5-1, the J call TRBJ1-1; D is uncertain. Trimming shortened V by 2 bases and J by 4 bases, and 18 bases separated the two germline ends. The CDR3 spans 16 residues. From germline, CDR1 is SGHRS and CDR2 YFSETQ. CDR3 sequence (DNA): TGCGCCAGCAGCTTTAGGCGGAAGAGTAGCGGCACTGAAGCTTTCTTT. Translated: CASSFRRKSSGTEAFF.

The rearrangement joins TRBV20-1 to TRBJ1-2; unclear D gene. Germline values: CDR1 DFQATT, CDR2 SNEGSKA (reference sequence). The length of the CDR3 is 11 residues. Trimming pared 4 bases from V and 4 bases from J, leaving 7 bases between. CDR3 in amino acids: CSAIAGYGYTF. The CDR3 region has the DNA TGCAGTGCTATCGCGGGCTATGGCTACACCTTC.

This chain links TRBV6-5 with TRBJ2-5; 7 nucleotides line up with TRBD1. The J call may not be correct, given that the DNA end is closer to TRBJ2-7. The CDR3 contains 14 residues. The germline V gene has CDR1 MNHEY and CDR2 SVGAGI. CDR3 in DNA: TGTGCCAGCAGCCCAGACAGGGAAAGGGACGAGCAGTACTTC. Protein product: CASSPDRERDEQYF.

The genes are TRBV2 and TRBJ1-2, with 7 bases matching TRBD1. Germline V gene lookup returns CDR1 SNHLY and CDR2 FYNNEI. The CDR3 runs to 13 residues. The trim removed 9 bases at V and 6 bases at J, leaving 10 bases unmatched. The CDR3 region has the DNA TGTGCCAGTGAAACAGGGGAACCGGATGGCTACACCTTC. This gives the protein CASETGEPDGYTF. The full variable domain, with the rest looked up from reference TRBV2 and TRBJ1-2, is EPEVTQTPSHQVTQMGQEVILRCVPISNHLYFYWYRQILGQKVEFLVSFYNNEISEKSEIFDDQFSVERPDGSNFTLKIRSTKLEDSAMYFCASETGEPDGYTFGSGTRLTVV.